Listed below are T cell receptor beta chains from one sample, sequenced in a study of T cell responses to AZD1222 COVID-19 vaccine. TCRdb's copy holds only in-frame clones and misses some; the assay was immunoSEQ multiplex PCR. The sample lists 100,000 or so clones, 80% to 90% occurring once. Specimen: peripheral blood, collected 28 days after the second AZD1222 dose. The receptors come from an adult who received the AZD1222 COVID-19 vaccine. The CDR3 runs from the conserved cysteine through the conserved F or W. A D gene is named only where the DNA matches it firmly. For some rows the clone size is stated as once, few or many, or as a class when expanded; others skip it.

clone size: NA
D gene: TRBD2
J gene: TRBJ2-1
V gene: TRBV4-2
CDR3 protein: CASRRSLASGTYNEQFF
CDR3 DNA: TGTGCCAGCAGGCGAAGTCTGGCTAGCGGGACTTACAATGAGCAGTTCTTC

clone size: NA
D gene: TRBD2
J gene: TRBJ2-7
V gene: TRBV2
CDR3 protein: CASSVLRLAGGAYEQYF
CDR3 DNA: TGTGCCAGCAGTGTACTCAGACTAGCGGGTGGCGCCTACGAGCAGTACTTC

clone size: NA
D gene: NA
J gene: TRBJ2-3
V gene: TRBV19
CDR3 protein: CASSAVDREVQYF
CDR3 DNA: TGTGCCAGTAGTGCAGTTGACAGGGAGGTACAGTATTTT

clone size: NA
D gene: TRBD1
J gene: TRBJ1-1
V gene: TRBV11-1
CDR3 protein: CASSLPGTAKNEAFF
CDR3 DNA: TGTGCCAGCAGCCTACCCGGGACAGCAAAGAATGAAGCTTTCTTT

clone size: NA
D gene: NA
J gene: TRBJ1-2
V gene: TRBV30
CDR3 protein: CAWSLGGVGYGYTF
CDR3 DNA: TGTGCCTGGAGTTTGGGGGGCGTCGGCTATGGCTACACCTTC

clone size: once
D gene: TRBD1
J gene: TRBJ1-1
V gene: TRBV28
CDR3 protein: CASRPPPAGGVDTEAFF
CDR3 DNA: TGTGCCAGCAGACCCCCCCCGGCAGGGGGCGTAGATACTGAAGCTTTCTTT

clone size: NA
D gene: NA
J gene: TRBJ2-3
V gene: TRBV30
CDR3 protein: CAWMWSSDTQYF
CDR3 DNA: TGTGCCTGGATGTGGAGCTCAGATACGCAGTATTTT

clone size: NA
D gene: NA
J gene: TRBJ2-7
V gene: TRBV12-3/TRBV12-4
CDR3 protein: CASSLGNEQYF
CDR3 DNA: TGTGCCAGCAGCCTTGGGAACGAGCAGTACTTC

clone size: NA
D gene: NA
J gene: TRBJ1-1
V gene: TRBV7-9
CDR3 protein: CASSFGATEAFF
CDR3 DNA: TGTGCCAGCAGCTTCGGCGCCACTGAAGCTTTCTTT

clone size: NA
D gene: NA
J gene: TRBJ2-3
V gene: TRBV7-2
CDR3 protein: CASSLQGTDTQYF
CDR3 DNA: TGTGCCAGCAGCCTACAGGGCACAGATACGCAGTATTTT

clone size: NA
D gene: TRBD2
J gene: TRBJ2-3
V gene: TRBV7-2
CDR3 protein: CASSDPGLARGTDTQYF
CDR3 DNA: TGTGCCAGCAGCGATCCGGGACTAGCGAGGGGCACAGATACGCAGTATTTT

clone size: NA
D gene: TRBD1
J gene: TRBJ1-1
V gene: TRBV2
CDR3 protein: CASTRTGNLNTEAFF
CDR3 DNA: TGTGCCAGCACAAGGACAGGGAACCTGAACACTGAAGCTTTCTTT

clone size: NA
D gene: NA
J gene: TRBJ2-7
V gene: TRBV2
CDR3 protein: CASIVGKGHEQYF
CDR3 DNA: TGTGCCAGCATCGTGGGTAAGGGCCACGAGCAGTACTTC

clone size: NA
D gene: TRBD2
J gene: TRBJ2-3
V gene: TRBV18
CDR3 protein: CASSRTSGGTDTQYF
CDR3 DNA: TGTGCCAGCTCCCGTACTAGCGGGGGCACAGATACGCAGTATTTT

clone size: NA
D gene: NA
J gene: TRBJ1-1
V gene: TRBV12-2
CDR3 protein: CASRLDTGPHYKGYTEAFF
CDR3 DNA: TGTGCAAGTCGCTTAGACACCGGGCCCCATTACAAAGGATACACTGAAGCTTTCTTT

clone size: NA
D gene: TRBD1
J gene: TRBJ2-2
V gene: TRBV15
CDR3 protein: CATSSPGQGLGGELFF
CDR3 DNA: TGTGCCACCAGCTCTCCGGGACAGGGGTTGGGCGGGGAGCTGTTTTTT

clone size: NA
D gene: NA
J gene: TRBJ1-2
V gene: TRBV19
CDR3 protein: CASSPDGRDGYTF
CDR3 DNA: TGTGCCAGTAGTCCCGACGGGAGGGATGGCTACACCTTC

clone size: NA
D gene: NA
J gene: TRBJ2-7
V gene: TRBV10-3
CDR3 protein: CAISATGTPSYEQYF
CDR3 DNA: TGTGCCATCAGTGCAACCGGGACTCCCTCCTACGAGCAGTACTTC

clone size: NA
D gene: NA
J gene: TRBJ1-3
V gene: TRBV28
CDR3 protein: CASSLTYPADYGNTIYF
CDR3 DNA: TGTGCCAGCAGTTTAACCTATCCGGCCGATTATGGAAACACCATATATTTT

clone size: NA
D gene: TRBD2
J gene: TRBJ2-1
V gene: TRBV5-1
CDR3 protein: CASSPQTSGGYNEQFF
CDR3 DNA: TGCGCCAGCAGCCCGCAGACTAGCGGGGGGTACAATGAGCAGTTCTTC

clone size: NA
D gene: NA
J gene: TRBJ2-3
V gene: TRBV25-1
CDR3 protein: CASTGNTDTQYF
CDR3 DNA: TGTGCCAGCACAGGAAACACAGATACGCAGTATTTT

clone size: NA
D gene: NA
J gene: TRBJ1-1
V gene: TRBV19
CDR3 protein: CASSLTRNTEAFF
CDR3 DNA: TGTGCCAGTAGTCTAACACGGAACACTGAAGCTTTCTTT

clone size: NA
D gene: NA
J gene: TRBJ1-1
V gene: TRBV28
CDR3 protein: CASTLGYNTEAFF
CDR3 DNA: TGTGCCAGCACCCTTGGATATAACACTGAAGCTTTCTTT

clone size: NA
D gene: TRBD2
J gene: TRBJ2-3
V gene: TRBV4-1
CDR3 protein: CASSRTGTSGSTDTQYF
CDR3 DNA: TGCGCCAGCAGCCGAACCGGGACTAGCGGGAGCACAGATACGCAGTATTTT

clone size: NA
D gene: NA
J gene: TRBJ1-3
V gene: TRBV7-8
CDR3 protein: CASSSTRGNTIYF
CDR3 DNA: TGTGCCAGCAGCTCCACTAGGGGAAACACCATATATTTT

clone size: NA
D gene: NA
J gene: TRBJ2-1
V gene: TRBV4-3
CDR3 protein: CASSRGRGDNEQFF
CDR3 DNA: TGCGCCAGCAGCCGAGGAAGGGGCGACAATGAGCAGTTCTTC

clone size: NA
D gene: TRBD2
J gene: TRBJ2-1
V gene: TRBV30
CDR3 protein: CAWSRVAGVGEQFF
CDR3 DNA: TGTGCCTGGAGTCGGGTAGCGGGAGTGGGCGAGCAGTTCTTC

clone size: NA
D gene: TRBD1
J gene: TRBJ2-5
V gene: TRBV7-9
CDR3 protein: CASSLFGQGGRETQYF
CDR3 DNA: TGTGCCAGCAGCTTGTTTGGACAGGGGGGTAGGGAGACCCAGTACTTC

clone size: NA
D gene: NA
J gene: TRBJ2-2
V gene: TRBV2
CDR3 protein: CASRPGHTGELFF
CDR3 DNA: TGTGCCAGCAGACCGGGACACACCGGGGAGCTGTTTTTT

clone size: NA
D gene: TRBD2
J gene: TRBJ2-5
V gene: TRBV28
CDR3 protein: CASSSTSGQETQYF
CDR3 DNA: TGTGCCAGCAGTTCAACTAGCGGCCAAGAGACCCAGTACTTC

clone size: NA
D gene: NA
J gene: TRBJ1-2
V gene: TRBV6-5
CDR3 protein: CASRRTENYGYTF
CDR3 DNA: TGTGCCAGCAGGCGGACGGAAAACTATGGCTACACCTTC

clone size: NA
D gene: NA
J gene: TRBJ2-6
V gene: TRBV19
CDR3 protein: CASSSLGAGGANVLTF
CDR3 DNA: TGTGCCAGTAGTAGCCTGGGGGCGGGAGGGGCCAACGTCCTGACTTTC

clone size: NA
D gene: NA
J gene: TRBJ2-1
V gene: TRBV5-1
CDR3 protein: CASSLEGTSYNEQFF
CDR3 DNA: TGCGCCAGCAGCTTGGAGGGTACGTCCTACAATGAGCAGTTCTTC

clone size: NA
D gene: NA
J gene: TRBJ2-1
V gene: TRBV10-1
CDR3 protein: CASSEGQVGVGEQFF
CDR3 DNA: TGCGCCAGCAGTGAGGGTCAGGTCGGGGTTGGTGAGCAGTTCTTC

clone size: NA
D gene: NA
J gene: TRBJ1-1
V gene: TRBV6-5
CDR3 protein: CASSYLGSWGTEAFF
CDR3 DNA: TGTGCCAGCAGTTACCTCGGGAGTTGGGGCACTGAAGCTTTCTTT

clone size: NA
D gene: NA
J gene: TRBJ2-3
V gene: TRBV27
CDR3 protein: CASSFGDRECTDTQYF
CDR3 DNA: TGTGCCAGCAGTTTCGGGGACCGAGAATGCACAGATACGCAGTATTTT

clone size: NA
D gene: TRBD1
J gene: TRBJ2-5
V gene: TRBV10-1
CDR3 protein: CASNPDRVLETQYF
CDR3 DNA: TGCGCCAGCAATCCCGACAGGGTCTTAGAGACCCAGTACTTC

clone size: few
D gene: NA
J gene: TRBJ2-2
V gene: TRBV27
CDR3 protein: CASSPLLNTGELFF
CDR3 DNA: TGTGCCAGCAGTCCCCTATTGAACACCGGGGAGCTGTTTTTT

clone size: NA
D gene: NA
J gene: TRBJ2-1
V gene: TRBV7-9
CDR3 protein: CASSLWNEQFF
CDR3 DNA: TGTGCCAGCAGCTTATGGAATGAGCAGTTCTTC

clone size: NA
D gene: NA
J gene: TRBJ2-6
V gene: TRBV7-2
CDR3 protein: CASSLGGSGANVLTF
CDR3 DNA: TGTGCCAGCAGCTTGGGGGGATCCGGGGCCAACGTCCTGACTTTC

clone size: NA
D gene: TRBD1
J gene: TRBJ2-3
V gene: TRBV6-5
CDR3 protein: CASSLQGTPDTQYF
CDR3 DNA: TGTGCCAGCAGTCTACAGGGGACCCCAGATACGCAGTATTTT

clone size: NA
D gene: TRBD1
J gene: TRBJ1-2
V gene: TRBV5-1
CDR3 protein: CASSPGDRPTNYGYTF
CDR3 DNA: TGCGCCAGCAGCCCAGGGGACAGGCCAACTAACTATGGCTACACCTTC

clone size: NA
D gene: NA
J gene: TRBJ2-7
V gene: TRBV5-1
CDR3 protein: CASSLEVGGGEQYF
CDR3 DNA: TGCGCCAGCAGCTTGGAGGTGGGAGGCGGCGAGCAGTACTTC

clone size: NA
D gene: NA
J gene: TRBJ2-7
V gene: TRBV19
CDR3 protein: CASSTGLSPNEQYF
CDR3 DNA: TGTGCCAGTAGCACCGGACTGTCACCTAACGAGCAGTACTTC

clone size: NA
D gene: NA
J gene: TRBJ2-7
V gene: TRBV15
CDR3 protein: CATSLTSSEQYF
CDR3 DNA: TGTGCCACCAGCCTAACTAGTTCCGAGCAGTACTTC

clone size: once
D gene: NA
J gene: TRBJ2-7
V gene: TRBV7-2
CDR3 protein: CASSSSSLVPYEQYF
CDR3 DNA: TGTGCCAGCAGCTCTTCGTCCCTGGTACCATACGAGCAGTACTTC

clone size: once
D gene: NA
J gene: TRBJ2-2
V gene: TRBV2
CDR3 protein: CASSEEELNTGELFF
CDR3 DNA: TGTGCCAGCAGTGAAGAGGAGTTGAACACCGGGGAGCTGTTTTTT

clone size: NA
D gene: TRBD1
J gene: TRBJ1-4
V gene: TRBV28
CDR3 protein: CASSPRTGDSMEKLFF
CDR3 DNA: TGTGCCAGCAGTCCCCGGACAGGGGATAGTATGGAAAAACTGTTTTTT

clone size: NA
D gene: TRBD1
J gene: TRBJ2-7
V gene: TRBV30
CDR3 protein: CAWSRGQSYEQYF
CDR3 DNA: TGTGCCTGGAGTAGGGGACAGAGCTACGAGCAGTACTTC

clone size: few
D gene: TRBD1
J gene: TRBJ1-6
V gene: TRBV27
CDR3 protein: CASTPSRDSYNSPLHF
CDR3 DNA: TGTGCCAGCACCCCATCCCGGGACAGTTATAATTCACCCCTCCACTTT

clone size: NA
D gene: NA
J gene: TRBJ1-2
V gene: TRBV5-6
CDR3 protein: CASSGDGTIGQGYTF
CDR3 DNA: TGTGCCAGCAGCGGAGACGGGACCATCGGCCAGGGCTACACCTTC